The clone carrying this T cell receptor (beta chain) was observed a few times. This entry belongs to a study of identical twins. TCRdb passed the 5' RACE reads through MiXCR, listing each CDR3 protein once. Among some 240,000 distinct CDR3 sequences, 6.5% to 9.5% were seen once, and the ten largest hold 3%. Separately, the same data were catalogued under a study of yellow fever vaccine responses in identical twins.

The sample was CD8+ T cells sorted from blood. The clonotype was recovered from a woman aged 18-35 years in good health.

CDR3 protein: CASSFRSGDLLDTQYF. CDR3 nucleotide sequence: TGTGCCAGCAGTTTTCGTAGCGGGGACCTTCTGGATACGCAGTATTTT. The chain has TRBV28 and TRBJ2-3; 8 bases align to TRBD2. With V trimmed by 3 bases and J by 6 bases, 11 bases remained unmatched. CDR3 length: 16 amino acids. CDR1 is MDHEN, CDR2 SYDVKM, per germline.